These 21 T cell receptor beta chains were sequenced from one sample in a study of shared clonotypes between healthy human individuals. The method was immunoSEQ multiplex PCR; TCRdb's version includes in-frame clones alone and lacks a portion of them. The sample lists approximately 1.9 million clones, 93% occurring once. The naive CD8 subset, CD45RO-negative cells positively selected for CCR7, excluded terminally differentiated effector memory CD45RA+ cells. The sequenced sample consisted of naive CD8+ T cells from PBMCs. The receptor source for this set is a man aged 18 to 35 in good health. Some clones in this sample may be carry-over from other donors' samples.

The genes are TRBV6-6 and TRBJ1-5; D unclear. The CDR3 covers 16 residues. The V end lost 1 base, the J end lost 3 bases, and 13 bases lay between the germline ends. Germline assignment: CDR1 MNHNY and CDR2 SVGAGI (reference sequence). CDR3 amino acids: CASSYWFPLPNQPQHF. In nucleotides, the CDR3 is TGTGCCAGCAGTTACTGGTTCCCCCTCCCCAATCAGCCCCAGCATTTT.

This chain uses TRBV7-3 with TRBJ2-2; D call uncertain. The CDR3 is 13 amino acids. V was shortened by 0 bases and J by 6 bases, with 5 bases between the two germline ends. Germline V gene lookup returns CDR1 SGHTA and CDR2 FQGTGA. As DNA, the CDR3 is TGTGCCAGCAGCTTAACAGGGTCCGGGGAGCTGTTTTTT. Amino acid sequence: CASSLTGSGELFF.

The chain carries TRBV4-1 and TRBJ1-2; D not certain. Looked up from germline, CDR1 is MGHRA and CDR2 is YSYEKL. This CDR3 has 15 residues. V lost 1 base, J lost 2 bases, and 11 bases lay in between. The CDR3 is CASSQVKGENYGYTF. In DNA form, the CDR3 reads TGCGCCAGCAGCCAAGTCAAGGGAGAGAACTATGGCTACACCTTC.

The rearrangement joins TRBV14 to TRBJ2-7; possible D gene TRBD2, 5 bases. The CDR3 runs 13 residues. Per the germline V gene, CDR1 is SGHDN and CDR2 is FVKESK. The ends were cut back, 4 bases at V and 6 bases at J, with 13 bases in the middle. CDR3 residues: CASSPPWGVEQYF. As DNA, the CDR3 is TGTGCCAGCAGCCCCCCGTGGGGAGTCGAGCAGTACTTC.

The CDR3 nucleotides are TGTGCCAGCAGCCCAGGAGATTCTAGCACAGATACGCAGTATTTT. This translates into CASSPGDSSTDTQYF. The chain couples TRBV9 to TRBJ2-3; unclear D gene. Germline CDR1 is SGDLS and CDR2 is YYNGEE. The CDR3 is 15 residues long. The V end was cut by 4 bases, the J end by 0 bases, with 12 bases between.

The V and J genes are TRBV6-4 and TRBJ2-7; a possible D gene is TRBD2 (6 bases). The length of the CDR3 is 15 residues. In germline, CDR1 is MRHNA, CDR2 SNTAGT. Trimming shortened V by 6 bases and J by 0 bases, and 15 bases separated the two germline ends. The CDR3 DNA reads as TGTGCCAGCAGCGGAAGCGGGCTTCCCTCCTACGAGCAGTACTTC. This translates into CASSGSGLPSYEQYF.

This chain joins TRBV7-9 and TRBJ2-7; 11 bases match TRBD2. The CDR3 is 15 residues long. CDR1 SEHNR and CDR2 FQNEAQ come from the germline V gene (reference sequence). Trimming cost V 5 bases and J 0 bases; bases outside gene matches: 3. The CDR3 DNA follows: TGTGCCAGCAGCCCTAGCGGGAGGCACTCCTACGAGCAGTACTTC. As protein: CASSPSGRHSYEQYF.

The DNA of the CDR3 is TGTGCCAGCAGTTCCCCACAGACAGGGTCTATTGGCTACACCTTC. Its translation: CASSSPQTGSIGYTF. This rearrangement joins TRBV27 to TRBJ1-2, with TRBD1 matching 7 bases. Germline-derived CDR1 and CDR2 are MNHEY and SMNVEV (reference sequence). This CDR3 spans 15 amino acids. With V trimmed by 4 bases and J by 7 bases, 12 bases remained unmatched.

The chain has TRBV11-1 and TRBJ2-3; D is possibly TRBD2 (6 bases). In germline, CDR1 is SGHAT, CDR2 FQDESV (reference sequence). V dropped 7 bases and J dropped 4 bases, with 15 bases sitting between them. CDR3 length: 14 amino acids. The CDR3 region is CASTFSGPPDTQYF. The CDR3 DNA reads as TGTGCCAGCACCTTTAGCGGCCCCCCAGATACGCAGTATTTT.

V and J are TRBV7-6 and TRBJ2-7, with a possible D match to TRBD1 (5 bases). The CDR3 has 15 amino acids. Germline V gene sequence: CDR1 SGHVS, CDR2 FNYEAQ. V lost 2 bases to trimming and J lost 3 bases, with 14 bases between them. The CDR3 loop is CASSLRKGPIYEQYF. CDR3 DNA: TGTGCCAGCAGCTTACGAAAGGGGCCGATCTACGAGCAGTACTTC.

The chain employs TRBV7-9 and TRBJ1-2; D gene ambiguous. Germline V gives CDR1 SEHNR, CDR2 FQNEAQ (reference sequence). The CDR3 has 12 amino acids. V lost 3 bases to trimming and J lost 8 bases, with 10 bases between them. The CDR3: CASSFSPEGYTF. In nucleotides, the CDR3 is TGTGCCAGCAGCTTCTCCCCGGAGGGCTACACCTTC.

The V call is TRBV4-3, the J call TRBJ1-2; D is unresolved. Germline V gives CDR1 LGHNA, CDR2 YSLEER. The ends were cut back, 1 base at V and 8 bases at J, with 11 bases in the middle. This CDR3 is built from 13 residues. The CDR3 DNA follows: TGCGCCAGCAGCCAAGTCGAGGGAGGAGGCTACACCTTC. Protein sequence: CASSQVEGGGYTF.

V and J are TRBV11-2 and TRBJ2-1; 10 bases match TRBD2. Germline V gene sequence: CDR1 SGHAT, CDR2 FQNNGV. V was pared by 3 bases and J by 4 bases, with 9 bases of the junction left unmatched. The CDR3 has 17 residues. DNA of the CDR3: TGTGCCAGCAGCTTCCTCCCCCGACTAGCGGGTTACAATGAGCAGTTCTTC. It specifies CASSFLPRLAGYNEQFF. The complete variable domain, with remaining parts taken from reference TRBV11-2 and TRBJ2-1, reads EAGVAQSPRYKIIEKRQSVAFWCNPISGHATLYWYQQILGQGPKLLIQFQNNGVVDDSQLPKDRFSAERLKGVDSTLKIQPAKLEDSAVYLCASSFLPRLAGYNEQFFGPGTRLTVL.

The chain couples TRBV7-9 to TRBJ2-3; 7 bases align to TRBD2. Trimming removed 5 bases from V and 6 bases from J; junction bases left unmatched: 17. The CDR3 is made up of 17 amino acids. From germline, CDR1 is SEHNR and CDR2 FQNEAQ (reference sequence). The CDR3 sequence is CASSAPGTNDPSDTQYF. The CDR3 DNA follows: TGTGCCAGCAGCGCCCCTGGGACTAACGACCCTTCGGATACGCAGTATTTT.

The gene calls are TRBV10-3 and TRBJ2-7; 10 positions agree with TRBD1. The CDR3 runs 15 residues. CDR1 is ENHRY, CDR2 SYGVKD, per germline. The J segment lost 5 bases and the V segment lost 4 bases, leaving 8 bases of the junction unmatched. Written as DNA, the CDR3 is TGTGCCATCAGTGTCGACAGGGGGCGCAAAGACGAGCAGTACTTC. Encoded protein: CAISVDRGRKDEQYF.

The rearrangement joins TRBV6-1 to TRBJ2-7, with TRBD2 matching over 7 bases. CDR1 is MNHNS and CDR2 is SASEGT in the germline V gene. There are 15 residues in the CDR3. V dropped 3 bases and J dropped 3; count of bases not matched to a gene: 8. In nucleotides, the CDR3 is TGTGCCAGCAGTGACGGGCTAGCGGAGATCTACGAGCAGTACTTC. Protein product: CASSDGLAEIYEQYF.

V gene TRBV9 combines with J gene TRBJ2-3; the match to TRBD2 covers 10 bases. Germline loops: CDR1 SGDLS, CDR2 YYNGEE. V lost 0 bases and J lost 3; bases outside the gene matches: 19. The CDR3 contains 21 residues. Here the CDR3 reads CASSVDPPTSGKWYSTDTQYF. DNA of the CDR3: TGTGCCAGCAGCGTAGACCCCCCAACTAGCGGGAAGTGGTATAGTACAGATACGCAGTATTTT. The variable domain in full, completed from reference TRBV9 and TRBJ2-3, reads DSGVTQTPKHLITATGQRVTLRCSPRSGDLSVYWYQQSLDQGLQFLIQYYNGEERAKGNILERFSAQQFPDLHSELNLSSLELGDSALYFCASSVDPPTSGKWYSTDTQYFGPGTRLTVL.

This chain uses TRBV7-2 with TRBJ2-5; no clear D. V gave up 5 bases and J gave up 0 bases, with 13 bases separating them. Germline V CDR1 and CDR2: SGHTA, FQGNSA. The CDR3 consists of 15 residues. The CDR3 here is CASSPDLTDQETQYF. Written as DNA, the CDR3 is TGTGCCAGCAGCCCCGATTTAACCGACCAAGAGACCCAGTACTTC. Using reference TRBV7-2 and TRBJ2-5 for the parts outside the CDR3, the full variable domain is GAGVSQSPSNKVTEKGKDVELRCDPISGHTALYWYRQSLGQGLEFLIYFQGNSAPDKSGLPSDRFSAERTGGSVSTLTIQRTQQEDSAVYLCASSPDLTDQETQYFGPGTRLLVL.

V and J are TRBV21-1 and TRBJ1-2. TRBV21-1 is a pseudogene segment. This CDR3 region has 9 residues. Here the CDR3 reads CLGEYGYTF. The DNA of the CDR3 is TGTTTAGGAGAGTATGGCTACACCTTC.

V usage is TRBV5-1 and J usage is TRBJ1-2; D call uncertain. The V gene's germline CDR1 is SGHRS and CDR2 YFSETQ. Deletions cut 0 bases from V and 2 bases from J, with 8 bases between. The CDR3 is made up of 14 amino acids. The CDR3 sequence is CASSLVGTNYGYTF. The CDR3 DNA reads as TGCGCCAGCAGCTTGGTCGGCACCAACTATGGCTACACCTTC.

CDR3 in amino acids: CASGQIRSYEQYF. In DNA form, the CDR3 reads TGTGCCAGTGGACAGATCCGCTCCTACGAGCAGTACTTC. V usage is TRBV28 and J usage is TRBJ2-7, with D possibly being TRBD1 (6 bases). The germline V gene encodes CDR1 MDHEN and CDR2 SYDVKM. The V gene lost 9 bases and the J gene lost 0 bases, with 12 bases spanning the gap. This CDR3 region has 13 residues.